The 21 T cell receptor beta chains presented below share a single source sample, sequenced in a study of graft-versus-host responses after intestinal transplantation. The table came from immunoSEQ multiplex PCR; TCRdb's copy has only in-frame clones and leaves some out. The sample holds roughly 130,000 clones; roughly 91% are singletons and the top ten take around 0.19%. These receptors have no identified antigens. The sequenced sample was unstimulated CD4+ T cells sorted from spleen or lymph node cells, obtained before intestinal transplant. The source of these receptors is a human donor who received an intestinal transplant.

In this sample, this clone turned up once. This chain connects TRBV5-1 to TRBJ2-5; 13 positions match TRBD2. This CDR3 has 16 residues. Unmatched junction bases numbered 6, after V lost 5 bases and J lost 2 bases. CDR1 is SGHRS and CDR2 is YFSETQ in the germline V gene. CDR3 protein: CASRSGLAGEQETQYF. CDR3 in DNA: TGCGCCAGCAGATCTGGACTAGCGGGAGAGCAAGAGACCCAGTACTTC.

This rearrangement joins TRBV5-1 to TRBJ1-2; tentatively, D is TRBD1 (5 bases). V was trimmed by 2 bases and J by 8 bases, leaving 10 bases between them. The CDR3 totals 12 residues. The germline V gene has CDR1 SGHRS and CDR2 YFSETQ. The CDR3 loop is CASSLVGAGYTF. CDR3 coding DNA: TGCGCCAGCAGCTTAGTCGGGGCGGGCTACACCTTC.

The chain is built from TRBV7-3 and TRBJ2-5; 10 nucleotides agree with TRBD1. V gave up 5 bases and J gave up 5 bases; unmatched junction bases: 11. The CDR3 contains 16 residues. The V gene's germline CDR1 is SGHTA and CDR2 FQGTGA. The CDR3 protein is CASSPYGQGVWETQYF. For the CDR3, the DNA is TGTGCCAGCAGCCCTTATGGACAGGGGGTATGGGAGACCCAGTACTTC. The full variable domain, completed using reference TRBV7-3 and TRBJ2-5, is GAGVSQTPSNKVTEKGKYVELRCDPISGHTALYWYRQSLGQGPEFLIYFQGTGAADDSGLPNDRFFAVRPEGSVSTLKIQRTERGDSAVYLCASSPYGQGVWETQYFGPGTRLLVL.

CDR3 nucleotides: TGTGCCAGCAGCCCCTCGACGGCGGCGGATCAGCCCCAGCATTTT. It yields the protein CASSPSTAADQPQHF. The chain carries TRBV9 and TRBJ1-5; D gene uncertain. The CDR3 contains 15 residues. V was cut by 4 bases and J by 5 bases, with 16 bases left in between. Germline CDR1 is SGDLS and CDR2 is YYNGEE. Full variable domain (remainder filled in from reference TRBV9 and TRBJ1-5): DSGVTQTPKHLITATGQRVTLRCSPRSGDLSVYWYQQSLDQGLQFLIQYYNGEERAKGNILERFSAQQFPDLHSELNLSSLELGDSALYFCASSPSTAADQPQHFGDGTRLSIL.

The chain carries TRBV25-1 and TRBJ2-1; weak D call: TRBD2 (6 bases). Germline CDR1 and CDR2: MGHDK and SYGVNS. The germline V and J ends were trimmed by 6 bases and 0 bases, with 18 bases remaining between them. CDR3 length equals 17 residues. The CDR3 DNA follows: TGTGCCAGCAGCGATACCTCCCGGGGACTCTCCTACAATGAGCAGTTCTTC. Translation: CASSDTSRGLSYNEQFF.

The chain has TRBV6-1 and TRBJ2-7; D unclear. The germline gives CDR1 MNHNS, CDR2 SASEGT. Trimming stripped 4 bases from V and 1 base from J, with 14 bases between. The CDR3 is made up of 15 amino acids. CDR3 region: CASSAAVLGSYEQYF. CDR3 DNA: TGTGCCAGCAGTGCCGCAGTCTTGGGGTCCTACGAGCAGTACTTC.

This chain connects TRBV5-1 to TRBJ2-1; 11 positions agree with TRBD1. This CDR3 has 15 amino acids. The V and J ends lost 1 base and 7 bases, in that order; junction bases with no gene match: 4. Germline CDR1 reads SGHRS; CDR2 reads YFSETQ. CDR3 nucleotides: TGCGCCAGCAGCTTGTTCGGGACAGGGGGTAATGAGCAGTTCTTC. Translation gives CASSLFGTGGNEQFF. Looking up the rest from reference TRBV5-1 and TRBJ2-1 gives the full variable domain: KAGVTQTPRYLIKTRGQQVTLSCSPISGHRSVSWYQQTPGQGLQFLFEYFSETQRNKGNFPGRFSGRQFSNSRSEMNVSTLELGDSALYLCASSLFGTGGNEQFFGPGTRLTVL.

The chain employs TRBV4-1 and TRBJ1-4; TRBD1 is a possible D gene (5 bases). CDR3 length: 15 amino acids. From germline, CDR1 is MGHRA and CDR2 YSYEKL. The V gene lost 3 bases and the J gene lost 10 bases, with 18 bases spanning the gap. The DNA for the CDR3 is TGCGCCAGCAGCCAGTGGACATCCCAGACGGGAAAACTGTTTTTT. This codes for CASSQWTSQTGKLFF.

V usage is TRBV7-2 and J usage is TRBJ1-2; D is undetermined. CDR3 length equals 14 residues. The germline CDR1 and CDR2 sequences are SGHTA and FQGNSA. V shed 1 base and J shed 10 bases, with 16 bases lying between them. The DNA of the CDR3 is TGTGCCAGCAGCTTAGTAGGCGCAATCATGGTCTACACCTTC. It is translated as CASSLVGAIMVYTF.

On this clone: One junction end does not reproduce the germline sequence, and a read error may be involved. The V and J genes are TRBV28 and TRBJ1-5, with TRBD1 matching over 10 bases. CDR3 size: 14 residues. Germline CDR1 and CDR2: MDHEN and SYDVKM. The CDR3 reads CASSETGGKQPQHF. CDR3 in DNA: TGTGCCAGCAGCGAGACAGGGGGCAAGCAGCCCCAGCATTTT.

The V and J genes are TRBV7-9 and TRBJ2-7; possible D gene TRBD2, 6 bases. CDR3 length equals 14 residues. The ends were cut back, 7 bases at V and 7 bases at J, with 20 bases in the middle. Germline CDR1 is SEHNR and CDR2 is FQNEAQ (reference sequence). Here the CDR3 DNA reads TGTGCCAGCACCGGACGGGACTCCCCGCGGGAGCAGTACTTC. Translated: CASTGRDSPREQYF.

This clone was picked up a small number of times. This chain joins TRBV18 and TRBJ1-4; D not certain. Looked up from germline, CDR1 is KGHSH and CDR2 is LQKENI. The CDR3 loop spans 13 amino acids. Trimming left V 2 bases short and J 6 bases short, with 7 bases between. DNA for the CDR3: TGTGCCAGCTCACCAGGGTTCGATGAAAAACTGTTTTTT. Residues: CASSPGFDEKLFF.

The chain joins TRBV4-1 to TRBJ1-4; a possible D gene is TRBD1 (5 bases). The germline V gene has CDR1 MGHRA and CDR2 YSYEKL. The CDR3 extends over 15 amino acids. The V and J ends lost 1 base and 8 bases respectively, with 14 bases between them. CDR3 residues: CASSQVGRADEKLFF. The CDR3 DNA is TGCGCCAGCAGCCAAGTGGGCAGGGCGGACGAAAAACTGTTTTTT.

The V gene is TRBV4-3, the J gene TRBJ1-1; D gene ambiguous. There are 14 residues in the CDR3. Trimming removed 1 base from V and 5 bases from J, with 11 bases in between. The germline V gene encodes CDR1 LGHNA and CDR2 YSLEER. CDR3 DNA: TGCGCCAGCAGCCAAGGCCAGACTACTACTGAAGCTTTCTTT. Protein product: CASSQGQTTTEAFF.

The V gene is TRBV5-1, the J gene TRBJ1-4; 9 bases are shared with TRBD1. The CDR3 is made up of 14 amino acids. V lost 2 bases and J lost 8; bases outside the gene matches: 4. CDR1 SGHRS and CDR2 YFSETQ come from the germline V gene. CDR3 sequence reads: CASSLQGAGEKLFF. CDR3 DNA: TGCGCCAGCAGCTTACAGGGGGCTGGCGAAAAACTGTTTTTT.

The CDR3 loop reads CAGKPGQGANYGYTF. CDR3 in DNA: TGTGCCGGCAAACCGGGACAGGGAGCTAACTATGGCTACACCTTC. The chain combines TRBV6-1 with TRBJ1-2; 9 bases fit TRBD1. Germline trimming cut 11 bases from V and 0 bases from J; bases unmatched to any gene: 10. The CDR3 consists of 15 residues. Germline lookup yields CDR1 MNHNS and CDR2 SASEGT.

This chain links TRBV6-5 with TRBJ1-1; D perhaps matches TRBD1 (5 bases). Deletions cut 7 bases from V and 4 bases from J, with 19 bases between. The CDR3 loop spans 15 amino acids. The germline gives CDR1 MNHEY, CDR2 SVGAGI. The CDR3 is CASTSGAGSGTEAFF. DNA for the CDR3: TGTGCCAGCACCTCGGGCGCAGGGTCGGGCACTGAAGCTTTCTTT.

The V and J genes are TRBV30 and TRBJ1-1; TRBD1 matches 7 bases. Per germline, CDR1 GTSNPN and CDR2 SVGIG (reference sequence). V lost 2 bases to trimming and J lost 0 bases; unmatched junction nucleotides: 18. The CDR3 totals 19 residues. The CDR3 nucleotides are TGTGCCTGGAGTTCCCCATACAGGGGCCGCACGCGAATGAACACTGAAGCTTTCTTT. Its protein product is CAWSSPYRGRTRMNTEAFF.

V is TRBV10-3 and J is TRBJ2-7; D gene unclear. The germline CDR1 and CDR2 sequences are ENHRY and SYGVKD. This CDR3 spans 13 amino acids. V lost 10 bases to trimming and J lost 5 bases, with 18 bases between them. The CDR3 DNA is TGTGCCACCCGACAAATACCCTCGGACGAGCAGTACTTC. It is translated as CATRQIPSDEQYF.

The chain combines TRBV6-1 with TRBJ1-2; 7 positions match TRBD1. This CDR3 region has 14 residues. Germline-derived CDR1 and CDR2 are MNHNS and SASEGT. The V segment lost 8 bases and the J segment 7 bases; nucleotides outside the gene matches: 13. The CDR3 protein is CASRMTDREGGYTF. CDR3 sequence (DNA): TGTGCCAGCCGAATGACCGACAGGGAAGGTGGCTACACCTTC.

The rearrangement links TRBV11-3 to TRBJ2-1; D might be TRBD1 (6 bases). Looked up from germline, CDR1 is SGHNT and CDR2 is YENEEA. This CDR3 contains 13 residues. The V gene lost 5 bases and the J gene lost 7 bases, with 12 bases spanning the gap. CDR3 in DNA: TGTGCCAGCAGCCCGAGAACAGGGAATGAGCAGTTCTTC. Translation: CASSPRTGNEQFF.